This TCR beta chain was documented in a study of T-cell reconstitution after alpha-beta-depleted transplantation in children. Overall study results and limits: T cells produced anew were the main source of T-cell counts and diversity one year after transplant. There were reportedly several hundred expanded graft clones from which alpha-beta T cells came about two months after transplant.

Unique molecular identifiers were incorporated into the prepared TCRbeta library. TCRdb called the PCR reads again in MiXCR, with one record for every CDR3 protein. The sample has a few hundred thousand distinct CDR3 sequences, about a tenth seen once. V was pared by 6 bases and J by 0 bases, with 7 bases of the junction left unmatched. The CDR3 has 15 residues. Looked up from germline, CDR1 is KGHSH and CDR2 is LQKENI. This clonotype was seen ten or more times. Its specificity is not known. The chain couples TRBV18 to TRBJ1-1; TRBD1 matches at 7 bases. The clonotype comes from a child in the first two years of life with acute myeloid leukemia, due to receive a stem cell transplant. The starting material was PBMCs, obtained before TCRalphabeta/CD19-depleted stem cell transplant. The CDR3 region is CASSPNRGLNTEAFF. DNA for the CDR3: TGTGCCAGCTCCCCCAACAGGGGTTTGAACACTGAAGCTTTCTTT.